Below are 9 T cell receptor beta chains sequenced from a single sample in a study of shared clonotypes between healthy human individuals. Some clones are missing from TCRdb's copy, which holds only in-frame ones; the method was immunoSEQ multiplex PCR. Of 950,000 to 1,300,000 clones detected, approximately 76% appear once; the ten largest clones hold 1.4%. The sequenced material came from memory CD4+ T cells sorted from blood. The subset was: CD45RA-negative fraction. The receptors stem from a man aged 18 to 29 in good health.

The chain recombines TRBV6-4 with TRBJ2-2; 7 bases match TRBD2. This CDR3 is 14 amino acids long. Germline V gene data show CDR1 as MRHNA and CDR2 as SNTAGT. The junction had 4 bases not matched to a gene; V was cut back by 8 bases and J by 1 base. The CDR3, as DNA: TGTGCCAGCTCTAGCGGACTGAACACCGGGGAGCTGTTTTTT. As protein: CASSSGLNTGELFF.

The table lists this clone with a few counts. The gene calls are TRBV28 and TRBJ1-4; maybe TRBD1 (5 bases). V was clipped by 9 bases and J by 8 bases, with 10 bases between them. This CDR3 region has 11 residues. Germline V lookup: CDR1 MDHEN, CDR2 SYDVKM. This CDR3 reads CASRDLEKLFF. CDR3 sequence (DNA): TGTGCCAGTAGGGACCTAGAAAAACTGTTTTTT.

V and J are TRBV28 and TRBJ2-7; 9 positions agree with TRBD1. This CDR3 spans 14 amino acids. Trimming took 7 bases from V and 5 from J; bases not matched to a gene: 9. CDR1 is MDHEN and CDR2 is SYDVKM in the germline V gene. The CDR3 is CASTPGTGYHEQYF. The CDR3 DNA sequence: TGTGCCAGCACTCCCGGGACAGGGTACCACGAGCAGTACTTC.

The chain is built from TRBV5-4 and TRBJ2-1; the D gene is possibly TRBD2 (5 bases). Between the trimmed V and J ends, which lost 4 bases and 4 bases, there was a span of 15 bases. This CDR3 spans 15 amino acids. Germline V CDR1 and CDR2: SGHNT, YYREEE (reference sequence). The CDR3 loop reads CASSREAAVYNEQFF. Here the CDR3 DNA reads TGTGCCAGCAGCAGGGAAGCAGCGGTTTACAATGAGCAGTTCTTC.

The V and J genes are TRBV5-5 and TRBJ1-1; D ambiguous. The CDR3 length is 15 residues. V gave up 3 bases and J gave up 1 base, with 13 bases separating them. In germline, CDR1 is SGHKS, CDR2 YYEKEE (reference sequence). CDR3: CASSSRSGRNTEAFF. The CDR3 DNA follows: TGTGCCAGCAGCTCCAGATCCGGGAGGAACACTGAAGCTTTCTTT.

The genes are TRBV2 and TRBJ2-3, with 10 bases fitting TRBD2. This CDR3 contains 15 residues. J gave up 2 bases and V 6 bases, and 5 bases lay outside the gene matches. Germline-derived CDR1 and CDR2 are SNHLY and FYNNEI. The CDR3 region has the DNA TGTGCCAGCAGGCCCACTAGCGGGAACACAGATACGCAGTATTTT. It translates to CASRPTSGNTDTQYF.

The J gene is TRBJ1-6, the V gene TRBV6-1; D may be TRBD1 (5 bases). CDR1 and CDR2 (germline): MNHNS, SASEGT. Deletions cut 0 bases from V and 7 bases from J, with 10 bases between. This CDR3 is 15 amino acids long. The CDR3 DNA is TGTGCCAGCAGTGAAGCTCGACCAGGGAATTCACCCCTCCACTTT. Its translation: CASSEARPGNSPLHF.

The genes are TRBV28 and TRBJ1-2, with 7 bases lining up with TRBD1. Per the germline V gene, CDR1 is MDHEN and CDR2 is SYDVKM. J lost 2 bases, V lost 2 bases, and 5 bases had no gene match. The length of the CDR3 is 15 residues. The CDR3: CASSLSAGQNYGYTF. As DNA, the CDR3 is TGTGCCAGCAGTTTAAGCGCGGGACAGAACTATGGCTACACCTTC.

This clone showed up just a few times. The same CDR3 can be traced to other DNA sequences in this sample. The CDR3 loop reads CASSVDREAYF. The CDR3 nucleotides read TGTGCCAGCAGCGTGGACAGGGAAGCCTATTTT. The chain employs TRBV5-8 and TRBJ2-3; 8 nucleotides align to TRBD1. The V gene's germline CDR1 is SGHTS and CDR2 YDEGEE. V was pared by 4 bases and J by 15 bases, with 7 bases of the junction left unmatched. The CDR3 runs 11 residues.